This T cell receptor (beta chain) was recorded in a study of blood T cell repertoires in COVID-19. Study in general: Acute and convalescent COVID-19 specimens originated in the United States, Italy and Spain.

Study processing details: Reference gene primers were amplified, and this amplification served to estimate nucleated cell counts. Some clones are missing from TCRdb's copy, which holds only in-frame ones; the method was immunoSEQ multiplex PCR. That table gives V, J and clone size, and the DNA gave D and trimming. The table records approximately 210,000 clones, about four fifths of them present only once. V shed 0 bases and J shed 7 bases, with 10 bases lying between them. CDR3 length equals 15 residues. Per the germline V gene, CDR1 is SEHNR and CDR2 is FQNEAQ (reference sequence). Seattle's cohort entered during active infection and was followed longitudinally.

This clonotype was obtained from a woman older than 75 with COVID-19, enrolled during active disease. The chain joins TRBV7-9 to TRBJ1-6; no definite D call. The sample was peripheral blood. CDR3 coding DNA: TGTGCCAGCAGCTTAGCTAGCAAGAAGAATTCACCCCTCCACTTT. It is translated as CASSLASKKNSPLHF.